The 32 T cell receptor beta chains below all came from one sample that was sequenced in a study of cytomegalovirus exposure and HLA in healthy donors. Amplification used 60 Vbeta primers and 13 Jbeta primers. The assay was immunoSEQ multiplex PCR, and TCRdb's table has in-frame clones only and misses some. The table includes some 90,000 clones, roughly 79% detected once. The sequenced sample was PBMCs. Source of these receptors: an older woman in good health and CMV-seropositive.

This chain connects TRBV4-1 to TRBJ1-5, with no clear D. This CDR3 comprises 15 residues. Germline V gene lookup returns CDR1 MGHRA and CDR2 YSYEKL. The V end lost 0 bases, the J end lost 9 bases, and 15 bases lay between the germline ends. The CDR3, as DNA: TGCGCCAGCAGCCAAGAGACCACGGGAGGCCGGCCCCAGCATTTT. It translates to CASSQETTGGRPQHF.

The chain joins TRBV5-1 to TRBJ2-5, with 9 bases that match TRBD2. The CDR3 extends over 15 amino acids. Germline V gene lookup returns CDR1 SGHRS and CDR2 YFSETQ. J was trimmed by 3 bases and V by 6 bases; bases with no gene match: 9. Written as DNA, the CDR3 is TGCGCCAGCACCCGAAGGTCTAGCGGGGAAGAGACCCAGTACTTC. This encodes CASTRRSSGEETQYF.

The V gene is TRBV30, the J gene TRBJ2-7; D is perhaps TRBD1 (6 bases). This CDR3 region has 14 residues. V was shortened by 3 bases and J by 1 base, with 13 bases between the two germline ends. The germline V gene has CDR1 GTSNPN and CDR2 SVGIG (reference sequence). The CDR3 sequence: CAWSRDTFSYEQYF. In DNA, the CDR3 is TGTGCCTGGAGCCGGGACACTTTTTCCTACGAGCAGTACTTC.

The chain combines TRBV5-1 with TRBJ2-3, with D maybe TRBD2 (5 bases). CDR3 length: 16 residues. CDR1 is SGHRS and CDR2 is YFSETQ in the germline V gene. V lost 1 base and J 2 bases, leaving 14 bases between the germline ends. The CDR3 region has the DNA TGCGCCAGCAGCTTGTTGCTGGACCGGGACACAGATACGCAGTATTTT. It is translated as CASSLLLDRDTDTQYF.

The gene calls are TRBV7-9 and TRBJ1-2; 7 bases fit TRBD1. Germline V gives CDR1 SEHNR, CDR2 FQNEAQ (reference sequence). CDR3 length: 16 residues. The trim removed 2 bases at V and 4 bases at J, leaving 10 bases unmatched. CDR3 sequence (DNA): TGTGCCAGCAGCTTACCCCCCGGACAGGCTCGCTATGGCTACACCTTC. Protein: CASSLPPGQARYGYTF.

CDR3 loop: CASSQEGLVRTDTQYF. CDR3 bases: TGTGCCAGCAGCCAAGAGGGGCTAGTACGCACAGATACGCAGTATTTT. The chain couples TRBV14 to TRBJ2-3; weak D call: TRBD1 (5 bases). The CDR3 is 16 residues long. CDR1 is SGHDN, CDR2 FVKESK, per germline. Trimming took 0 bases from V and 1 from J, leaving 11 bases between them.

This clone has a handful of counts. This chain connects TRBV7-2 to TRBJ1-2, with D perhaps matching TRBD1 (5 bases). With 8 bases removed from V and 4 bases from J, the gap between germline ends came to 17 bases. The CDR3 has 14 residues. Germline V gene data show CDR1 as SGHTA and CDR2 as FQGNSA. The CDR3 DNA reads TGTGCCAGCGGGGCAGGGCACTTCGGCTATGGCTACACCTTC. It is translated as CASGAGHFGYGYTF.

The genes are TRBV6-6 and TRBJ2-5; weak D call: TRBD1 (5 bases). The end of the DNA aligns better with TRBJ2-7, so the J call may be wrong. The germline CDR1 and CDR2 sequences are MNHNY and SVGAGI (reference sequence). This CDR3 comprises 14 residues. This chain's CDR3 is CASSYSDTSYEQYF. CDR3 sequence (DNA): TGTGCCAGCAGTTACTCGGACACCTCCTACGAGCAGTACTTC.

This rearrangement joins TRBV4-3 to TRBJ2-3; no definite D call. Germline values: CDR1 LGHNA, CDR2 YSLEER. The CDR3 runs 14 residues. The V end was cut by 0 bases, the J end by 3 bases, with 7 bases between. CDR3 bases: TGCGCCAGCAGCCAAGATCGGGTGACAGATACGCAGTATTTT. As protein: CASSQDRVTDTQYF.

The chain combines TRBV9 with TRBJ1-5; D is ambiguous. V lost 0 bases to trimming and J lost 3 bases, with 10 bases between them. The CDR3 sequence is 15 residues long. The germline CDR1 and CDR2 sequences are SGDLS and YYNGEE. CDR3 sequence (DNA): TGTGCCAGCAGCGTAGACGGGAACTCCAATCAGCCCCAGCATTTT. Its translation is CASSVDGNSNQPQHF. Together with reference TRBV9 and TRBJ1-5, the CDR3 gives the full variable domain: DSGVTQTPKHLITATGQRVTLRCSPRSGDLSVYWYQQSLDQGLQFLIQYYNGEERAKGNILERFSAQQFPDLHSELNLSSLELGDSALYFCASSVDGNSNQPQHFGDGTRLSIL.

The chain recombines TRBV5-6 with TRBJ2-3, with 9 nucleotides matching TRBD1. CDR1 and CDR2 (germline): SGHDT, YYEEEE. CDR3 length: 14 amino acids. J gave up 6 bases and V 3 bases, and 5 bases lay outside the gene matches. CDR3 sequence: CASSSGQGPDTQYF. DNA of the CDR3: TGTGCCAGCAGCTCGGGACAGGGCCCCGATACGCAGTATTTT.

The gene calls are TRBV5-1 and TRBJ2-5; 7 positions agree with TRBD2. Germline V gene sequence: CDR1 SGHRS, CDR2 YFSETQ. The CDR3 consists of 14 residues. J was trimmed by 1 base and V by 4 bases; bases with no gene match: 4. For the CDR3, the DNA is TGCGCCAGCAGCGTCGGGACTACCCAAGAGACCCAGTACTTC. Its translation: CASSVGTTQETQYF.

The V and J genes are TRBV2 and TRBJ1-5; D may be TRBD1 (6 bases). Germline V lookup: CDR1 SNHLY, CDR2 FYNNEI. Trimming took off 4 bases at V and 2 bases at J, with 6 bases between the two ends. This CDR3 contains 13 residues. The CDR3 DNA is TGTGCCAGCAGTGGACAGGGCAATCAGCCCCAGCATTTT. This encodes CASSGQGNQPQHF.

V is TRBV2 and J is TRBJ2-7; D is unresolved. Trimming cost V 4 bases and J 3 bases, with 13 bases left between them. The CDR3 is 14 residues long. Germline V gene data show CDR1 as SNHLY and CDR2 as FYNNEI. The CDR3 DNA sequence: TGTGCCAGCAGTGGCCGGCAGGATGACTACGAGCAGTACTTC. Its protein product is CASSGRQDDYEQYF. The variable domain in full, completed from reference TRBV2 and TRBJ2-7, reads EPEVTQTPSHQVTQMGQEVILRCVPISNHLYFYWYRQILGQKVEFLVSFYNNEISEKSEIFDDQFSVERPDGSNFTLKIRSTKLEDSAMYFCASSGRQDDYEQYFGPGTRLTVT.

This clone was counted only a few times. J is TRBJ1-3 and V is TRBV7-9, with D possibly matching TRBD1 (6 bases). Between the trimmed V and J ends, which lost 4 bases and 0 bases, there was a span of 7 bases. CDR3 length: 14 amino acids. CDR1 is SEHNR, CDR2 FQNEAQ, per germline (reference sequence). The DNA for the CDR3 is TGTGCCAGCAGCTGGACAGCCTCTGGAAACACCATATATTTT. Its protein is CASSWTASGNTIYF.

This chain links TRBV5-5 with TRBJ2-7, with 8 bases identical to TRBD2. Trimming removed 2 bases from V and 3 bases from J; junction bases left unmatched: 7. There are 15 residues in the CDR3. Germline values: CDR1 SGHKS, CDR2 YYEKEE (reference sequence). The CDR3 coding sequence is TGTGCCAGCAGCTTTAATTCCGGGGGGGGCTACGAGCAGTACTTC. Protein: CASSFNSGGGYEQYF.

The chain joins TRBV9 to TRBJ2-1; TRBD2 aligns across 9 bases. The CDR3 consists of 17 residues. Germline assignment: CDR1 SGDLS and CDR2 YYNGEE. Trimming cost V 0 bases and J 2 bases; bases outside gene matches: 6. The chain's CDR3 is CASSVGQRGAPYNEQFF. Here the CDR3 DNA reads TGTGCCAGCAGCGTAGGTCAGCGGGGGGCGCCCTACAATGAGCAGTTCTTC. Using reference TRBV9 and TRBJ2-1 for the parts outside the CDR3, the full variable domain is DSGVTQTPKHLITATGQRVTLRCSPRSGDLSVYWYQQSLDQGLQFLIQYYNGEERAKGNILERFSAQQFPDLHSELNLSSLELGDSALYFCASSVGQRGAPYNEQFFGPGTRLTVL.

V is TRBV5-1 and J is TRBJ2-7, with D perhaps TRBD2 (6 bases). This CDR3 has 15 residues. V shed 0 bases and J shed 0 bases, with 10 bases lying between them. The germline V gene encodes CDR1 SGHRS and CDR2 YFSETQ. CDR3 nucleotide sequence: TGCGCCAGCAGCTTGGTGAGCGGGCGCTCCTACGAGCAGTACTTC. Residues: CASSLVSGRSYEQYF.

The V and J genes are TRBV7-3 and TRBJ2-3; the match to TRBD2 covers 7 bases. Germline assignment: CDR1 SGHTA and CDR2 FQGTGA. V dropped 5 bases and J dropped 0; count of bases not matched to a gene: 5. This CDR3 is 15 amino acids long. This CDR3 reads CASSRDYLSTDTQYF. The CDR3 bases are TGTGCCAGCAGCCGGGACTACCTTAGCACAGATACGCAGTATTTT.

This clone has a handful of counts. CDR3 sequence reads: CASSEASGAYIQYF. CDR3 coding DNA: TGTGCCAGCAGTGAAGCCTCTGGGGCATACATTCAGTACTTC. The chain has TRBV2 and TRBJ2-4; tentative D call: TRBD1 (5 bases). The V gene lost 0 bases and the J gene lost 8 bases, with 11 bases spanning the gap. Germline-derived CDR1 and CDR2 are SNHLY and FYNNEI. This CDR3 is built from 14 residues.

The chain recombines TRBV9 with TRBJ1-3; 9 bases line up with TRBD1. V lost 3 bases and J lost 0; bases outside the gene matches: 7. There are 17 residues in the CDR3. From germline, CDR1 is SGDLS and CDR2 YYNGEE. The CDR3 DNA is TGTGCCAGCAGCGGTGGACAGGGGCCATTCTCTGGAAACACCATATATTTT. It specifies CASSGGQGPFSGNTIYF.

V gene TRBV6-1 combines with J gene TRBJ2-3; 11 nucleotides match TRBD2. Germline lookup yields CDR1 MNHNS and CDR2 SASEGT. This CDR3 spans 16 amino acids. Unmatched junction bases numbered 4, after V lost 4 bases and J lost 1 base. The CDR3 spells CASSVLAGGRTDTQYF. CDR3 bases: TGTGCCAGCAGTGTCTTAGCGGGGGGGCGCACAGATACGCAGTATTTT.

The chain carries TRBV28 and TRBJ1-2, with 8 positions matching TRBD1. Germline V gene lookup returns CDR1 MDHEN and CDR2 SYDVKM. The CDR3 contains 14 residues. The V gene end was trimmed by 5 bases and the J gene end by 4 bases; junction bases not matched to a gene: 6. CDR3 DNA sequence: TGTGCCAGCAGTCCCGGGACAGGCCTCTATGGCTACACCTTC. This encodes CASSPGTGLYGYTF.

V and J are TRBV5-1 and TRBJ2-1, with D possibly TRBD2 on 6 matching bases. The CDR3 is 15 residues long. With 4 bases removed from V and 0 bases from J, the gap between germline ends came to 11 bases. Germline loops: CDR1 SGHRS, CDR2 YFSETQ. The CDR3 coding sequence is TGCGCCAGCAGCGATAGCGGAAACTCCTACAATGAGCAGTTCTTC. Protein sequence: CASSDSGNSYNEQFF.

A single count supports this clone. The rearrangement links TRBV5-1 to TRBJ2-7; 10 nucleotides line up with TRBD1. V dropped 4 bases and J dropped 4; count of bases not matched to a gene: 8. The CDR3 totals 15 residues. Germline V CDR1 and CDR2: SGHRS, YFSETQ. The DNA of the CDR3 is TGCGCCAGCAGCCCCCCGACAGGGGGCACGTACGAGCAGTACTTC. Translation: CASSPPTGGTYEQYF.

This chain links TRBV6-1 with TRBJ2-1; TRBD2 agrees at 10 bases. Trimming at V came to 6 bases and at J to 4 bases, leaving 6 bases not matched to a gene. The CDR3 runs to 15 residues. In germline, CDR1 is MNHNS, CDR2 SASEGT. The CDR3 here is CASRLLAGDYNEQFF. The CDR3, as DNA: TGTGCCAGCAGGCTCCTAGCGGGAGATTACAATGAGCAGTTCTTC.

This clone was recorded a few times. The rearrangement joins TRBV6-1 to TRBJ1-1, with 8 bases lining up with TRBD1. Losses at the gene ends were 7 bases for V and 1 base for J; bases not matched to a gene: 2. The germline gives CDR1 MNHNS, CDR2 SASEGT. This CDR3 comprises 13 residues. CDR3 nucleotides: TGTGCCAGCACCGACAGGGGGAACACTGAAGCTTTCTTT. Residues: CASTDRGNTEAFF.

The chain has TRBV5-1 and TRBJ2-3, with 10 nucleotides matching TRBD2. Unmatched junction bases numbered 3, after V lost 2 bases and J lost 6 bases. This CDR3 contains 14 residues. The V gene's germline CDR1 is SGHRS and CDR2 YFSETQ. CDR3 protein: CASSLAGGVDTQYF. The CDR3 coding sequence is TGCGCCAGCAGCTTAGCGGGAGGGGTGGATACGCAGTATTTT.

CDR3 sequence: CASSSFLRSNTEAFF. The CDR3 nucleotides are TGTGCCAGCAGTTCCTTCCTGCGGAGTAACACTGAAGCTTTCTTT. The J gene is TRBJ1-1, the V gene TRBV28; no reliable D call. The V and J ends lost 4 bases and 2 bases respectively, with 14 bases between them. The CDR3 has 15 residues. The germline V gene encodes CDR1 MDHEN and CDR2 SYDVKM. Variable domain in full (rest from reference TRBV28 and TRBJ1-1): DVKVTQSSRYLVKRTGEKVFLECVQDMDHENMFWYRQDPGLGLRLIYFSYDVKMKEKGDIPEGYSVSREKKERFSLILESASTNQTSMYLCASSSFLRSNTEAFFGQGTRLTVV.

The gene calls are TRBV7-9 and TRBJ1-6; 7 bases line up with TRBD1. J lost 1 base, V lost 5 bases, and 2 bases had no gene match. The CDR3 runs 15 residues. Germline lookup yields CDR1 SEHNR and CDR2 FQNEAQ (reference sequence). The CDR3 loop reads CASSTGDSYNSPLHF. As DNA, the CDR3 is TGTGCCAGCAGCACAGGGGATTCCTATAATTCACCCCTCCACTTT.

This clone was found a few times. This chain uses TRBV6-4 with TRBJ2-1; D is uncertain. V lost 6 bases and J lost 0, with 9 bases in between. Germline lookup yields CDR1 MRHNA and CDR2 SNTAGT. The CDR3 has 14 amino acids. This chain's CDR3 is CASSPSDSYNEQFF. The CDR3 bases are TGTGCCAGCAGCCCGTCAGACTCCTACAATGAGCAGTTCTTC.

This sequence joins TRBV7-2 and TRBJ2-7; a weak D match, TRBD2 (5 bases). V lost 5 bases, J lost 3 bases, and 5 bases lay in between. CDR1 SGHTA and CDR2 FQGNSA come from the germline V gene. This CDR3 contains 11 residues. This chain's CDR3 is CASSGLYEQYF. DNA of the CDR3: TGTGCCAGCAGCGGACTCTACGAGCAGTACTTC.